This TCR beta chain was found in a study of cytomegalovirus exposure and HLA in healthy donors. Whole-study context: Out of 180 million or so T cells, an earlier analysis found roughly 110 million unique TCR beta sequences in total. Study-wide results and caveats: Associated with cytomegalovirus, according to the listing, were approximately 160 TCR beta chains. Analysis performed later showed TCR beta chains linked to HLA being more clonally expanded than equally common others.

The V end was cut by 5 bases, the J end by 6 bases, with 10 bases between. Per germline, CDR1 KGHSH and CDR2 LQKENI. The CDR3 runs to 12 residues. The PCR had 60 Vbeta and 13 Jbeta primers. Libraries were prepared by immunoSEQ multiplex PCR; TCRdb keeps only in-frame clonotypes and omits some of them. Here the sample spans about 130,000 clones, around 78% being singletons. In the case of this clone: What it binds is unknown.

The TCR sequence derives from a man between 50 and 59 years old in good health and CMV-seronegative. The chain combines TRBV18 with TRBJ1-2, with TRBD1 as a possible D gene (5 bases). The sample was PBMCs. CDR3 nucleotide sequence: TGTGCCAGCTCAGCGGGGCGTGATGGCTACACCTTC. This translates into CASSAGRDGYTF.